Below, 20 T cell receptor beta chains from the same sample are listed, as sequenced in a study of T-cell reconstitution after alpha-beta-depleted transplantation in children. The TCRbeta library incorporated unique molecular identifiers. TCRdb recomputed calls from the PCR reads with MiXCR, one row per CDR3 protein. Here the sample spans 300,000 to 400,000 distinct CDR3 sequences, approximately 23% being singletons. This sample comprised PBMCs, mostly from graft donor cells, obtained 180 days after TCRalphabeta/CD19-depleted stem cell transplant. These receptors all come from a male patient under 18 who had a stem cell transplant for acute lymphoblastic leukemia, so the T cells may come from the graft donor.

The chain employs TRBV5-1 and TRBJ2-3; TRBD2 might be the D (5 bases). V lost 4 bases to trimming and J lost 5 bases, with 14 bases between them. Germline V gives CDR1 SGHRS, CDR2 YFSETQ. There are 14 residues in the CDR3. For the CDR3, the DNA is TGCGCCAGCAGCGCGGGCGGACTGGGAGATACGCAGTATTTT. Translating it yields CASSAGGLGDTQYF.

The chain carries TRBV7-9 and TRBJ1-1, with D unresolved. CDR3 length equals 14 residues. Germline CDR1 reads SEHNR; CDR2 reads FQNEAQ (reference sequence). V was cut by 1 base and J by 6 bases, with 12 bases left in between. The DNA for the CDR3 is TGTGCCAGCAGCTTAGATCAGGTTCGGCCTGAAGCTTTCTTT. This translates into CASSLDQVRPEAFF.

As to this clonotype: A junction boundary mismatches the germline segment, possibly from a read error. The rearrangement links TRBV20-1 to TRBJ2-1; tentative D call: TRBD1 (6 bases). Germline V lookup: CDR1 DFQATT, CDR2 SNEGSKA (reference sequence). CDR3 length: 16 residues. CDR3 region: CCAMPLTGTLYNEQFF. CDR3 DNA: TGCTGTGCTATGCCCCTTACAGGGACCCTTTACAATGAGCAGTTCTTC.

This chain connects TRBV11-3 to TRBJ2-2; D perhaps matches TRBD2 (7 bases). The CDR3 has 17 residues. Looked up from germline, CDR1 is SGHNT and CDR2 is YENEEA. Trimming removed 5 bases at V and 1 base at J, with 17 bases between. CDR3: CASSPSRGGRNTGELFF. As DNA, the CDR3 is TGTGCCAGCAGCCCTTCCAGGGGAGGGCGGAACACCGGGGAGCTGTTTTTT.

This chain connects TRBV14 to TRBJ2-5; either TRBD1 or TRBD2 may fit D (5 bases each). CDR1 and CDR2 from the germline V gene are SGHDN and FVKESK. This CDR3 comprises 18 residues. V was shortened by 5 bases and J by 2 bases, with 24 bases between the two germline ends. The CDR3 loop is CASSSTPWGTRPQETQYF. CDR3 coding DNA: TGTGCCAGCAGCTCGACCCCCTGGGGGACCAGGCCTCAAGAGACCCAGTACTTC. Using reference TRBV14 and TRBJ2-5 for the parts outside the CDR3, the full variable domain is EAGVTQFPSHSVIEKGQTVTLRCDPISGHDNLYWYRRVMGKEIKFLLHFVKESKQDESGMPNNRFLAERTGGTYSTLKVQPAELEDSGVYFCASSSTPWGTRPQETQYFGPGTRLLVL.

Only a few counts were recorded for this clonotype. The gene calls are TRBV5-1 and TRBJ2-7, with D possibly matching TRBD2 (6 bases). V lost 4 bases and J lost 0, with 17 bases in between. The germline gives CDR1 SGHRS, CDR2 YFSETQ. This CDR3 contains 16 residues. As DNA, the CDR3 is TGCGCCAGCAGCCCCGGCCGGCGGGGTTTCTCCTACGAGCAGTACTTC. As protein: CASSPGRRGFSYEQYF.

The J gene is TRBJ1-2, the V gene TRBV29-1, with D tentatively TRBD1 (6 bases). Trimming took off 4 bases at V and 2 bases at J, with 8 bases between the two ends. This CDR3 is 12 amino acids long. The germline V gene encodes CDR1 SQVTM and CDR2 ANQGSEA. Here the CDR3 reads CSVVQGNYGYTF. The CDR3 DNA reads TGCAGCGTTGTTCAGGGGAACTATGGCTACACCTTC.

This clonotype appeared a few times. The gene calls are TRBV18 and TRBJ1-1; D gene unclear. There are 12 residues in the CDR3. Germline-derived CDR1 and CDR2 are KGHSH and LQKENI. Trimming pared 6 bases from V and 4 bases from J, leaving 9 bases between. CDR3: CASSEGFTEAFF. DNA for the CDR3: TGTGCCAGCTCCGAAGGTTTCACTGAAGCTTTCTTT.

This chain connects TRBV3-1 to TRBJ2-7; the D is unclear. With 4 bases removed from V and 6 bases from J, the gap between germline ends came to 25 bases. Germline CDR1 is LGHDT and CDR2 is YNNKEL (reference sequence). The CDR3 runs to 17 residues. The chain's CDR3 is CASSPHPTSSYFLEQYF. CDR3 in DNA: TGTGCCAGCAGCCCCCACCCAACCTCCTCCTATTTCCTCGAGCAGTACTTC.

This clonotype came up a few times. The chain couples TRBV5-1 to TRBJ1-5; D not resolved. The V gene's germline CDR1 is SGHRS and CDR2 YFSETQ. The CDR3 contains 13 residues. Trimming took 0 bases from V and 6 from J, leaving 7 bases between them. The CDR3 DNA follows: TGCGCCAGCAGCTTGGATGGGATTCAGCCCCAGCATTTT. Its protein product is CASSLDGIQPQHF.

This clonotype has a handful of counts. The CDR3 DNA reads as TGCAGTGCTCTCCTAGGGCAGGGGCCCACTGAAGCTTTCTTT. This sequence encodes CSALLGQGPTEAFF. This chain connects TRBV20-1 to TRBJ1-1, with TRBD1 as a possible D gene (6 bases). Germline V lookup: CDR1 DFQATT, CDR2 SNEGSKA (reference sequence). The CDR3 spans 14 residues. The V end lost 5 bases, the J end lost 4 bases, and 17 bases lay between the germline ends.

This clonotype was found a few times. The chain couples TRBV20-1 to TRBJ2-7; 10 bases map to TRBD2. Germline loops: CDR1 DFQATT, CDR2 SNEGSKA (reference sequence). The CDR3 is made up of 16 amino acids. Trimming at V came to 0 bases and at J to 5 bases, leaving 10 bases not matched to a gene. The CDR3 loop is CSARDDIGTSAHEQYF. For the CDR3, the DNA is TGCAGTGCTAGAGATGATATCGGGACTAGCGCCCACGAGCAGTACTTC.

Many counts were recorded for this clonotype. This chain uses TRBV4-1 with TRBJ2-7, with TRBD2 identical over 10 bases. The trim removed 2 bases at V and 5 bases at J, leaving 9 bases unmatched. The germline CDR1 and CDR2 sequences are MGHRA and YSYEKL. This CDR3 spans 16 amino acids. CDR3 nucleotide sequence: TGCGCCAGCAGCCAACCCCTAGCGGGAGCGGCCCACGAGCAGTACTTC. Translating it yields CASSQPLAGAAHEQYF.

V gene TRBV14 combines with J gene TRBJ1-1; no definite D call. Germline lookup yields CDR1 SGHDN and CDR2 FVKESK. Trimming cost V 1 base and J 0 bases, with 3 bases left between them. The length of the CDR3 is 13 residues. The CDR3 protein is CASSQALNTEAFF. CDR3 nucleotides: TGTGCCAGCAGCCAAGCATTGAACACTGAAGCTTTCTTT. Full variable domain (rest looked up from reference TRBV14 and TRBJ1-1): EAGVTQFPSHSVIEKGQTVTLRCDPISGHDNLYWYRRVMGKEIKFLLHFVKESKQDESGMPNNRFLAERTGGTYSTLKVQPAELEDSGVYFCASSQALNTEAFFGQGTRLTVV.

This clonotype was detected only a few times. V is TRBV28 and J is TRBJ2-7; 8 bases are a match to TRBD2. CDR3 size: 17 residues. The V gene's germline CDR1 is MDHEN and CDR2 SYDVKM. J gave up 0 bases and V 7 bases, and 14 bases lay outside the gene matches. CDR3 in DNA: TGTGCCAGCACTGGAGGGCTGGGCGGGAGGCCCTCCTACGAGCAGTACTTC. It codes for CASTGGLGGRPSYEQYF.

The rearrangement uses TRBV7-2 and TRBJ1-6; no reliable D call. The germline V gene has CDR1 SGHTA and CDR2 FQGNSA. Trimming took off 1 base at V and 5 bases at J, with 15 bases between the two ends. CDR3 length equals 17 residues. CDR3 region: CASSLGLSAGDNSPLHF. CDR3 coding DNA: TGTGCCAGCAGCTTAGGGCTCTCGGCAGGAGATAATTCACCCCTCCACTTT.

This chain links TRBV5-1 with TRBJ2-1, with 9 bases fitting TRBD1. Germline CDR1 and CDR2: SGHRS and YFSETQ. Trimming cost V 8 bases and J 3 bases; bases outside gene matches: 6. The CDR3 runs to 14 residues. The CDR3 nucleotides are TGCGCCAGTACACAGGGGGCAGGCTACAATGAGCAGTTCTTC. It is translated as CASTQGAGYNEQFF.

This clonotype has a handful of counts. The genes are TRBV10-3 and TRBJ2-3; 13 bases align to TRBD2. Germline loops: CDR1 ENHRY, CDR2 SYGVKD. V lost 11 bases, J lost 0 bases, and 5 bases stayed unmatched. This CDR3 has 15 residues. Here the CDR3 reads CASGTSGISTDTQYF. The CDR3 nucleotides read TGTGCCTCCGGGACTAGCGGGATTAGCACAGATACGCAGTATTTT.

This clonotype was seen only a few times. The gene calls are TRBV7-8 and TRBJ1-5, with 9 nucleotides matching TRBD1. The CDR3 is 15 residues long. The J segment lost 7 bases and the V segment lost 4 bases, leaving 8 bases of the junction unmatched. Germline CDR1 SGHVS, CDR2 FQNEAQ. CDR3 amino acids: CASSSTGGAEQPQHF. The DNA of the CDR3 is TGTGCCAGCAGCTCTACAGGGGGCGCGGAACAGCCCCAGCATTTT.

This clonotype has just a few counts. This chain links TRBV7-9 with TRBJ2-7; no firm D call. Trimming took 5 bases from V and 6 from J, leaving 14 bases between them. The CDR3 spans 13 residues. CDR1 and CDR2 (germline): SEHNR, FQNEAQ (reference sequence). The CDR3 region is CASSTRTGSEQYF. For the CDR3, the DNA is TGTGCCAGCAGCACGCGGACCGGGTCCGAGCAGTACTTC.